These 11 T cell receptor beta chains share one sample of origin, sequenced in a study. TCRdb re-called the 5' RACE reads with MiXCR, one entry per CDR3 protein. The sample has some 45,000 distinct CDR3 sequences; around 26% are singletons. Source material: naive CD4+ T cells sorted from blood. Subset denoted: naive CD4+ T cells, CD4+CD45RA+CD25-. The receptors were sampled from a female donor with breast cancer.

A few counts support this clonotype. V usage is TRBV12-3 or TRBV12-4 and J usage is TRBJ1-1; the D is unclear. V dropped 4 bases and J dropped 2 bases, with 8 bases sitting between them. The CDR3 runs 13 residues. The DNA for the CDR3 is TGTGCCAGCAGTTCGGATGATAACACTGAAGCTTTCTTT. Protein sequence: CASSSDDNTEAFF.

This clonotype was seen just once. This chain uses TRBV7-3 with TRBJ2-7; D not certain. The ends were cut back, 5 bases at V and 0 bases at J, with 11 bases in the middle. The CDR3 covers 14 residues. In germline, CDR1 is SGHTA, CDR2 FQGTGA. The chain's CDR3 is CASSPDPSSYEQYF. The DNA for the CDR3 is TGTGCCAGCAGCCCGGATCCGAGCTCCTACGAGCAGTACTTC.

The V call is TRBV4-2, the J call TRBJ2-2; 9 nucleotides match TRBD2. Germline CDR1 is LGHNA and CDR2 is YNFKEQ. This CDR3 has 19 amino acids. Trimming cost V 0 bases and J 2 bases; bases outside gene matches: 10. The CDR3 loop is CASSQDRGSGSLNTGELFF. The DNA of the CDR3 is TGTGCCAGCAGCCAAGATCGGGGTAGCGGGAGTCTTAACACCGGGGAGCTGTTTTTT.

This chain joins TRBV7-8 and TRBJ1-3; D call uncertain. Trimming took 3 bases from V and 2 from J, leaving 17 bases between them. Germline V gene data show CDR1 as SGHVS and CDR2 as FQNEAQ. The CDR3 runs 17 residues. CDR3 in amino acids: CASSFPLGPGAGNTIYF. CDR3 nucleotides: TGTGCCAGCAGCTTTCCACTCGGTCCAGGAGCTGGAAACACCATATATTTT.

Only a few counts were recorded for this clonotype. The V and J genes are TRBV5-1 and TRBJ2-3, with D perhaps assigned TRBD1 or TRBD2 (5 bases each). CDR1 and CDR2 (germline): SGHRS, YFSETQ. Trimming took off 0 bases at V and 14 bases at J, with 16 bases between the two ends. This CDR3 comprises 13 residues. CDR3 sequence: CASSLGSWDAGYF. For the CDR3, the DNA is TGCGCCAGCAGCTTGGGGTCTTGGGACGCCGGGTATTTT.

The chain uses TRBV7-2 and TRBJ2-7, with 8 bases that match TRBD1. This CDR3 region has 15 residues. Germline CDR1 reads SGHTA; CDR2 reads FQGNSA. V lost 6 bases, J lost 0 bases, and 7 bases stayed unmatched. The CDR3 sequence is CASREGQGGSYEQYF. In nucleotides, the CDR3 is TGTGCCAGCAGGGAAGGACAGGGCGGCTCCTACGAGCAGTACTTC.

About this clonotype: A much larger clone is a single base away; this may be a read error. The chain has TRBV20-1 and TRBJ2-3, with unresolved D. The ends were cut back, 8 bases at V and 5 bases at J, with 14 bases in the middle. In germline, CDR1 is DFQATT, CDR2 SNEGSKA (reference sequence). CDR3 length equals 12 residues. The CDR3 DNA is TGCAGTACCATAGACCGATTAGATACGCAGTATTTT. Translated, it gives CSTIDRLDTQYF.

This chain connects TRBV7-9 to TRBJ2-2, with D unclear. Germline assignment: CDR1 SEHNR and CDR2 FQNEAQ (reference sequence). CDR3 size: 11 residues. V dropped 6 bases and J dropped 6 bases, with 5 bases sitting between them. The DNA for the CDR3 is TGTGCCAGCAGGGAAGCCGGGGAGCTGTTTTTT. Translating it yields CASREAGELFF.

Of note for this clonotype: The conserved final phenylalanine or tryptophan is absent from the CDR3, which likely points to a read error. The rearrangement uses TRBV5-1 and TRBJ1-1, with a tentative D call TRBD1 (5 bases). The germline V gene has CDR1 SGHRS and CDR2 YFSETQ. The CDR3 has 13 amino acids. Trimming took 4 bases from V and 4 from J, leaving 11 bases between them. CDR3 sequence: CASSLQGFTEAFL. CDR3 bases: TGCGCCAGCAGCCTGCAGGGATTCACTGAAGCTTTCCTT.

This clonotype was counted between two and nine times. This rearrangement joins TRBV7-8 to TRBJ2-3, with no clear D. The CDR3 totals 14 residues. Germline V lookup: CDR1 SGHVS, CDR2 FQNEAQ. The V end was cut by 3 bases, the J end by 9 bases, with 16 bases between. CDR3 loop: CASSLALNSVTQYF. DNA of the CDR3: TGTGCCAGCAGCTTGGCTCTCAACTCTGTGACGCAGTATTTT.

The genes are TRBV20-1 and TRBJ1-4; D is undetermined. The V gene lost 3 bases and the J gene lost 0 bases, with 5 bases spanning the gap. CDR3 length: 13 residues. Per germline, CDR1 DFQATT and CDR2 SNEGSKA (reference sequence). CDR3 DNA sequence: TGCAGTGCTAGTGGGGCAACTAATGAAAAACTGTTTTTT. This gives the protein CSASGATNEKLFF.